This note documents a single TCR beta chain sequence. The V segment lost 0 bases and the J segment 6 bases; nucleotides outside the gene matches: 8. Germline CDR1 MRHNA, CDR2 SNTAGT. The CDR3 sequence is 17 residues long. In the original workflow: Cell counts per sample came from amplifying reference gene primers. Data came from immunoSEQ multiplex PCR; TCRdb stores just in-frame clones and leaves some out. That table furnishes V, J and clone size, whereas the DNA furnished D and trimming. The sample lists some 390,000 clones; 80% to 90% were seen once. The Seattle patients, enrolled during active infection, were followed longitudinally. This sample stems from a study of blood T cell repertoires in COVID-19. The wider study: Sites in the United States, Italy and Spain provided acute and convalescent COVID-19 samples.

Specimen: peripheral blood. The chain joins TRBV6-4 to TRBJ2-3; 11 bases are a match to TRBD2. The TCR sequence derives from a woman aged 60-75 years with COVID-19, enrolled during active disease. The CDR3 loop reads CASSDSPSGGKKDTQYF. The CDR3 nucleotides read TGTGCCAGCAGTGACTCGCCTAGCGGGGGGAAAAAGGATACGCAGTATTTT.